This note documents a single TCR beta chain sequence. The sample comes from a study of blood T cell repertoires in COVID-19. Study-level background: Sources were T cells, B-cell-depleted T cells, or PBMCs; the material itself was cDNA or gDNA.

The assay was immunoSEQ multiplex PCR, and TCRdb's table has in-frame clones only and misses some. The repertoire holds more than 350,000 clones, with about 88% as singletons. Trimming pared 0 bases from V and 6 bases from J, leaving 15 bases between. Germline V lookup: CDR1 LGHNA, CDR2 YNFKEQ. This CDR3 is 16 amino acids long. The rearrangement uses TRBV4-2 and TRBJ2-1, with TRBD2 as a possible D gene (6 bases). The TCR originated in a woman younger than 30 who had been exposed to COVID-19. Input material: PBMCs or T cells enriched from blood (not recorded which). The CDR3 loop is CASSQDGTPSSNEQFF. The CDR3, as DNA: TGTGCCAGCAGCCAAGATGGGACTCCTAGTTCCAATGAGCAGTTCTTC.